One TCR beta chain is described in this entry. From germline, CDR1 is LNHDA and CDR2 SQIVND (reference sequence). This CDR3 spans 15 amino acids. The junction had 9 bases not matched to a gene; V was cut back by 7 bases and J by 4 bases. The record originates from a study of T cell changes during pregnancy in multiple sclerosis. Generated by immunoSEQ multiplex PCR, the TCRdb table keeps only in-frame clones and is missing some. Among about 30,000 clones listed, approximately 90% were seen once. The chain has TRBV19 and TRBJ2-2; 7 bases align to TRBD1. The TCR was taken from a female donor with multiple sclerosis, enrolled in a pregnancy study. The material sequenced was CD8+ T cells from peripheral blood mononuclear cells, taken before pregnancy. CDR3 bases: TGTGCCAGTACCCAGGGGGATATTTTCACCGGGGAGCTGTTTTTT. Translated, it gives CASTQGDIFTGELFF.